This T cell receptor beta chain stems from a study of blood T cell repertoires in COVID-19. Clones were sequenced by immunoSEQ multiplex PCR, and TCRdb holds only the in-frame ones, with some missing. The top ten clones hold about 1.5% of a sample with about 360,000 clones, approximately 89% of them seen once. Which cohort a participant joined came from the clinical history participants gave. Two negative PCRs, clearance, or symptom resolution characterized the recovered Cohort 3 donors. Trimming removed 3 bases from V and 2 bases from J, with 8 bases in between. The CDR3 totals 13 residues. Germline values: CDR1 SGHTA, CDR2 FQGNSA.

This receptor was identified in a young man who had recovered from COVID-19. The chain is built from TRBV7-2 and TRBJ2-7; D is unresolved. The sequencing sample was made of PBMCs or T cells enriched from blood (not recorded which). The CDR3 DNA sequence: TGTGCCAGCAGCTTTGGTCTAACCTACGAGCAGTACTTC. Residues: CASSFGLTYEQYF.